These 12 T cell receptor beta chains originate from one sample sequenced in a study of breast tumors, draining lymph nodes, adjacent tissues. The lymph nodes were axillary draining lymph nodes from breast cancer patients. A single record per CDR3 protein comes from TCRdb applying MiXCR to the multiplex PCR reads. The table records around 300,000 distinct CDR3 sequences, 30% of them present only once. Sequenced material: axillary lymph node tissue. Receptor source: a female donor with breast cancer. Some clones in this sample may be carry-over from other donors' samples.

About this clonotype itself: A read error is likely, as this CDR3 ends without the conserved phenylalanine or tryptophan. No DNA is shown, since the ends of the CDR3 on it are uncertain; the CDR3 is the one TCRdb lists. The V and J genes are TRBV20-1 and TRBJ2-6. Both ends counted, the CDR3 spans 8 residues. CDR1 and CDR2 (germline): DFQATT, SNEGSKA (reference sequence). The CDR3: CSARGRTS.

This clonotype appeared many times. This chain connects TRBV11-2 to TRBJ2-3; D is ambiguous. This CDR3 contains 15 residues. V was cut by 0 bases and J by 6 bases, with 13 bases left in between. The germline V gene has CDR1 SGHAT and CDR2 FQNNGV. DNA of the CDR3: TGTGCCAGCAGCTTAGATCAGGCCCACCATGATACGCAGTATTTT. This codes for CASSLDQAHHDTQYF.

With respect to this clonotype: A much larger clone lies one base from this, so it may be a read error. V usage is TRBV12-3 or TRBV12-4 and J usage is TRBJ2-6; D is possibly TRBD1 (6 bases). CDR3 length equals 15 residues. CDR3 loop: CAGSSGDSGANVLTF. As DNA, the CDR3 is TGTGCCGGCAGTTCAGGGGATTCTGGGGCCAACGTCCTGACTTTC.

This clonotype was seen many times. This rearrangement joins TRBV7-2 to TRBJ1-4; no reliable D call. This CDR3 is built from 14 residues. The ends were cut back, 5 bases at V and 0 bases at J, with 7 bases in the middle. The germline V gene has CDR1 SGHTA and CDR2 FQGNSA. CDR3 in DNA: TGTGCCAGCAGCCAAGGTGCAACTAATGAAAAACTGTTTTTT. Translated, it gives CASSQGATNEKLFF.

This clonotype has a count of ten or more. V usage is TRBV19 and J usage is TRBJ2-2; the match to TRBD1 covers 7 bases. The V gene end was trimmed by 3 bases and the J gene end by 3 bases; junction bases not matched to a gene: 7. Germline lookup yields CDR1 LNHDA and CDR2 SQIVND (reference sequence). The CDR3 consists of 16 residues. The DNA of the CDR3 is TGTGCCAGTAGTATTGGGCAGGGGGTGTACACCGGGGAGCTGTTTTTT. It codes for CASSIGQGVYTGELFF.

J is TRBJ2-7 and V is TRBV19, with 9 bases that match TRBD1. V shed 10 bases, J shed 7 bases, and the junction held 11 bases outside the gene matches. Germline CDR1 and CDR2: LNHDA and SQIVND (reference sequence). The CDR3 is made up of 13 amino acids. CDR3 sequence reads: CATDRGWTGEQYF. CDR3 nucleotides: TGTGCCACCGACAGGGGGTGGACCGGGGAGCAGTACTTC.

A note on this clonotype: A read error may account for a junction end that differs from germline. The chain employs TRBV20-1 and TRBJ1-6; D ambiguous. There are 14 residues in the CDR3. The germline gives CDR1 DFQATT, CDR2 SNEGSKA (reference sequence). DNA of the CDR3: TGCAGTGCTCAGACTGACCTTAATAATCCACCCCTCCACTTT. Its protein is CSAQTDLNNPPLHF.

The CDR3 sequence: CASSLFGLNTEAFF. The DNA of the CDR3 is TGTGCCAGCAGTTTATTTGGGTTGAACACTGAAGCTTTCTTT. The V gene is TRBV27, the J gene TRBJ1-1, with unresolved D. The CDR3 runs to 14 residues. The V end was cut by 1 base, the J end by 0 bases, with 6 bases between. Germline values: CDR1 MNHEY, CDR2 SMNVEV (reference sequence).

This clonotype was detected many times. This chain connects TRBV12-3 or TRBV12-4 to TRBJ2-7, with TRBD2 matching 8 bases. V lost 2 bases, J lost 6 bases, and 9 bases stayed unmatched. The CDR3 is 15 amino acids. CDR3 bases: TGTGCCAGCAGTTTACGAAGGGTGGGGACTAGCGAGCAGTACTTC. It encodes CASSLRRVGTSEQYF.

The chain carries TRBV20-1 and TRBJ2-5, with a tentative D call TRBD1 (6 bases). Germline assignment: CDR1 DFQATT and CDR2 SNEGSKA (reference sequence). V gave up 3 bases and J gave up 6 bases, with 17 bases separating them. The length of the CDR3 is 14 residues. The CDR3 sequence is CSASGSRGGKTQYF. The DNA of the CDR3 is TGCAGTGCTAGTGGGTCGAGAGGGGGTAAGACCCAGTACTTC.

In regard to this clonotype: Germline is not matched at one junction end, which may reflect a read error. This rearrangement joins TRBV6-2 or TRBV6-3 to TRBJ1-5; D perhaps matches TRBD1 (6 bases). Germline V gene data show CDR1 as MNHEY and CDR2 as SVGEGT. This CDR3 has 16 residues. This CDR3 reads CTSSYKGGGRNQPQHF. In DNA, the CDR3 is TGTACCAGCAGTTACAAGGGTGGGGGGCGCAATCAGCCCCAGCATTTT.

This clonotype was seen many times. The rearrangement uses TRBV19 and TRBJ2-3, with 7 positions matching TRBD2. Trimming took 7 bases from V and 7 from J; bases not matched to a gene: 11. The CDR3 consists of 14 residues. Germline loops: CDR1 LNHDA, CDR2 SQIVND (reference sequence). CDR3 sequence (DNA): TGTGCCAGTAAGGCGGCGGGAGAGGGGTATACGCAGTATTTT. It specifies CASKAAGEGYTQYF. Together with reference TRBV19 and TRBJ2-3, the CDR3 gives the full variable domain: DGGITQSPKYLFRKEGQNVTLSCEQNLNHDAMYWYRQDPGQGLRLIYYSQIVNDFQKGDIAEGYSVSREKKESFPLTVTSAQKNPTAFYLCASKAAGEGYTQYFGPGTRLTVL.